The T cell receptor beta chain under discussion was sequenced for a study of beta chain features in type 1 diabetes. A note on this clone: The antigen remains undetermined.

cDNA synthesis used the whole RNA isolate, giving expressed TCRB sequences. Here immunoSEQ multiplex PCR was the method, and the copy in TCRdb shows in-frame clones only, minus some. The table records some 360,000 clones, roughly a fifth of them present only once. From germline, CDR1 is SGHTA and CDR2 FQGNSA. Trimming cost V 5 bases and J 5 bases, with 15 bases left between them. This CDR3 is built from 14 residues. Findings and caveats of the study: Reads derived from cDNA could over-represent cells showing high TCR expression.

This rearrangement joins TRBV7-2 to TRBJ1-2, with a tentative D call TRBD1 (5 bases). The specimen sequenced was naive CD4+ T cells from blood. The clonotype originates from a woman aged 18-30 years in good health. The CDR3 reads CASSRDQGGYGYTF. The CDR3 DNA reads TGTGCCAGCAGCCGCGACCAGGGAGGGTATGGCTACACCTTC.